There are a few counts of the clone carrying this TCR beta chain. The data were produced by immunoSEQ multiplex PCR, yet TCRdb's version contains in-frame clones alone and is incomplete. The sample lists about 92,000 clones; roughly 76% were seen once. The CDR3 is 14 amino acids. Germline V gene data show CDR1 as SNHLY and CDR2 as FYNNEI. Germline trimming cut 5 bases from V and 6 bases from J; bases unmatched to any gene: 8. The record originates from a study of blood T cell repertoires in COVID-19. This sequence originates from an elderly woman with active or convalescent COVID-19. The sample comprised peripheral blood. This chain joins TRBV2 and TRBJ2-7; 9 bases agree with TRBD1. CDR3 sequence reads: CASSLGTGRTEQYF. CDR3 in DNA: TGTGCCAGCAGTCTCGGGACAGGGCGGACCGAGCAGTACTTC.